The 7 T cell receptor beta chains below all came from one sample that was sequenced in a study of cytomegalovirus exposure and HLA in healthy donors. The data were produced by immunoSEQ multiplex PCR, yet TCRdb's version contains in-frame clones alone and is incomplete. Of around 98,000 clones in the sample, roughly 90% are singletons; the top ten hold about 6%. Sequenced input: PBMCs. These receptors all stem from a man aged 18 to 30 in good health and CMV-seropositive.

The chain joins TRBV28 to TRBJ1-3; 7 nucleotides line up with TRBD1. Germline CDR1 MDHEN, CDR2 SYDVKM. This CDR3 has 17 residues. Unmatched junction bases numbered 13, after V lost 5 bases and J lost 3 bases. The DNA of the CDR3 is TGTGCCAGCAGTACCCTCTATGAGGGGGCGCATGGAAACACCATATATTTT. Translated, it gives CASSTLYEGAHGNTIYF. The full variable domain, with the rest looked up from reference TRBV28 and TRBJ1-3, is DVKVTQSSRYLVKRTGEKVFLECVQDMDHENMFWYRQDPGLGLRLIYFSYDVKMKEKGDIPEGYSVSREKKERFSLILESASTNQTSMYLCASSTLYEGAHGNTIYFGEGSWLTVV.

In its sample, this clone was seen a few times. V is TRBV5-1 and J is TRBJ2-7; tentative D call: TRBD2 (5 bases). The CDR3 is made up of 13 amino acids. Germline V gives CDR1 SGHRS, CDR2 YFSETQ. V lost 4 bases to trimming and J lost 2 bases, with 10 bases between them. The CDR3 is CASSPLEAYEQYF. In nucleotides, the CDR3 is TGCGCCAGCAGCCCATTGGAGGCCTACGAGCAGTACTTC.

The chain links TRBV6-6 to TRBJ2-7, with D possibly being TRBD2 (6 bases). This CDR3 contains 14 residues. Trimming shortened V by 4 bases and J by 6 bases, and 16 bases separated the two germline ends. Looked up from germline, CDR1 is MNHNY and CDR2 is SVGAGI (reference sequence). The CDR3 loop reads CASSSGLPIPEQYF. CDR3 bases: TGTGCCAGCAGTTCGGGACTTCCTATTCCCGAGCAGTACTTC.

V and J are TRBV11-2 and TRBJ2-1, with 7 bases lining up with TRBD2. Losses at the gene ends were 5 bases for V and 2 bases for J; bases not matched to a gene: 9. Germline values: CDR1 SGHAT, CDR2 FQNNGV. The CDR3 sequence is 16 residues long. The CDR3 sequence: CASSLNLAVTYNEQFF. CDR3 nucleotide sequence: TGTGCCAGCAGCCTTAATCTAGCGGTGACCTACAATGAGCAGTTCTTC.

The rearrangement joins TRBV20-1 to TRBJ2-3; D gene uncertain. CDR3 size: 11 residues. The ends were cut back, 6 bases at V and 3 bases at J, with 7 bases in the middle. The germline gives CDR1 DFQATT, CDR2 SNEGSKA (reference sequence). The CDR3: CSARFTDTQYF. The CDR3 nucleotides are TGCAGTGCCCGGTTTACAGATACGCAGTATTTT.

This clone was recorded once. The chain employs TRBV7-3 and TRBJ1-5, with 8 bases that match TRBD1. CDR1 SGHTA and CDR2 FQGTGA come from the germline V gene. The V segment lost 6 bases and the J segment 5 bases; nucleotides outside the gene matches: 18. This CDR3 has 18 residues. CDR3 amino acids: CASRGTGTGAKKDQPQHF. The CDR3 DNA follows: TGTGCCAGCAGGGGGACCGGGACAGGTGCCAAGAAGGATCAGCCCCAGCATTTT.

V gene TRBV7-9 combines with J gene TRBJ2-7; unclear D gene. The CDR3 is 12 amino acids. The germline V and J ends were trimmed by 3 bases and 3 bases, with 6 bases remaining between them. In germline, CDR1 is SEHNR, CDR2 FQNEAQ (reference sequence). CDR3 residues: CASSFSDYEQYF. Written as DNA, the CDR3 is TGTGCCAGCAGCTTCTCAGACTACGAGCAGTACTTC.